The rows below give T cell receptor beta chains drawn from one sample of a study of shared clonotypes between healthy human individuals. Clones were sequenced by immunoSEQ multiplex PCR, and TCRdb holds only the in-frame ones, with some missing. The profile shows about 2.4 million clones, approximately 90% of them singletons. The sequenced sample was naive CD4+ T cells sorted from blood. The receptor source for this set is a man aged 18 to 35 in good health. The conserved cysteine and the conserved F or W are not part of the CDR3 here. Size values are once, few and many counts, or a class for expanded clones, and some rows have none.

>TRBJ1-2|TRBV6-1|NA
ASSEGVGGGYT
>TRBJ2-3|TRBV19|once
ASSTSGLAGRTDTQY
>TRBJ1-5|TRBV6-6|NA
ASSYSTGTSNQPQH
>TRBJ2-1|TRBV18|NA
ASSGSRLAGDNEQF
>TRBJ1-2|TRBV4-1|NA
ASSQDPAGWYGYT
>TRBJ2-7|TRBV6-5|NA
ASSAGQGPSYEQY
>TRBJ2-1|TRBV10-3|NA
AISLQEALGEQF
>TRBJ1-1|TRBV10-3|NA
AIRQGITEAF
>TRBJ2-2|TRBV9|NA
ASSLFGQATGELF
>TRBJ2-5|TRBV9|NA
ASSRNIPTIQETQY
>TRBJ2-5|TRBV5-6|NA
ASDVWGRETQY
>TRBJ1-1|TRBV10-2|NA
ASWARPGRTEAF
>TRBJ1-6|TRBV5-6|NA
ASSLEGASNSPLH
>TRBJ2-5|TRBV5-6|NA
ASSLIRAGVGVRSRLY
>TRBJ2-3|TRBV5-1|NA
ASSLQGSTDTQY
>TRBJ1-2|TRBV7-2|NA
ASSLSGQVINYGYT
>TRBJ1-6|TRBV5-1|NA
ASSLGQGARSPLH
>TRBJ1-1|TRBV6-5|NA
ASSRAGGGTEAF
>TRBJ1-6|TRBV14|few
ASSPRTGLYSPLH
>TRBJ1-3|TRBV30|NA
AWTKARILSGNTIY
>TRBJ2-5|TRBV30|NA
AWSVGGAQY
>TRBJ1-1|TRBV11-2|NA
ASSLGLLNTEAF
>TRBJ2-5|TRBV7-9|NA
ASSLGDRNQETQY
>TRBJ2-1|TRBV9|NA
ASSVVGSSGRGNEQF
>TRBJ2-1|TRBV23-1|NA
ASSPRQERAKGNRVNEQF
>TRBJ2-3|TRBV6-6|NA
ASIGGGTGGKNTQY
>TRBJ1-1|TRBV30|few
ARTNTMNTEAF
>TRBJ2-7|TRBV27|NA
ASRSGSSYEQY
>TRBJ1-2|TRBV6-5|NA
ASSYEKSGGYT
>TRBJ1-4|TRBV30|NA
AWSTDPRNEKLF
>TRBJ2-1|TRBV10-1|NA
ASSERLAGASGTYNEQF
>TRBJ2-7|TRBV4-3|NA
ASSRDRGSYEQY
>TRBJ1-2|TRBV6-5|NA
ASSPRPANYGYT
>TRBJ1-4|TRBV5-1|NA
ASSLVGQGLEKLF
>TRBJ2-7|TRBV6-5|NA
ASSYSGRGGEQY
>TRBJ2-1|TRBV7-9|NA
ASSLAGSGVYNEQF
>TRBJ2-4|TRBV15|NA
ATSRESGGQKLAKNIQY
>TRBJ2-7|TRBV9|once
ATSLSPLGEQY
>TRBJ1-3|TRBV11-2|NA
ASREGVGNTIY
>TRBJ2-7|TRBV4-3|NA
ASSQVPSATYEQY
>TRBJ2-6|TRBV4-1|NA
ASSQDWGEGANVLT
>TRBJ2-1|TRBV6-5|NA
ASSSGLVSNEQF